Listed here are 20 T cell receptor beta chains from one sample, sequenced in a study of spatial heterogeneity in lung cancer. Time point of the sample: blood at routine non-recurrence follow-up after resection. Researchers sequenced whole RNA taken from tumor, nontumor lung or frozen PBMC without sorting. One entry per CDR3 protein results from TCRdb running MiXCR on the 5' RACE reads. The sample yields under 150,000 distinct CDR3 sequences, 12% seen once. The sample consisted of PBMCs, taken at follow-up. These receptors all stem from a male donor with early-stage non-small cell lung cancer.

The chain joins TRBV20-1 to TRBJ2-5; 13 bases are shared with TRBD2. The CDR3 totals 16 residues. V lost 5 bases and J lost 5; bases outside the gene matches: 11. Germline CDR1 reads DFQATT; CDR2 reads SNEGSKA (reference sequence). The CDR3 loop reads CSALGTSGASRETQYF. As DNA, the CDR3 is TGCAGTGCTTTAGGGACTAGCGGGGCCTCGAGGGAGACCCAGTACTTC.

This clonotype was detected ten times or more. The V call is TRBV12-3 or TRBV12-4, the J call TRBJ1-1; 7 nucleotides match TRBD1. CDR3 length: 14 residues. J was trimmed by 4 bases and V by 4 bases; bases with no gene match: 6. The CDR3 is CASSYEQGSTEAFF. CDR3 in DNA: TGTGCCAGCAGTTACGAACAGGGGAGCACTGAAGCTTTCTTT.

The rearrangement uses TRBV5-4 and TRBJ2-5; 8 bases line up with TRBD1. Trimming at V came to 4 bases and at J to 4 bases, leaving 12 bases not matched to a gene. Germline V gives CDR1 SGHNT, CDR2 YYREEE (reference sequence). This CDR3 spans 16 amino acids. The CDR3 DNA is TGTGCCAGCAGCGGAATGAGCAGGGGGCGCGGAGAGACCCAGTACTTC. Its protein product is CASSGMSRGRGETQYF. Full variable domain (rest looked up from reference TRBV5-4 and TRBJ2-5): ETGVTQSPTHLIKTRGQQVTLRCSSQSGHNTVSWYQQALGQGPQFIFQYYREEENGRGNFPPRFSGLQFPNYSSELNVNALELDDSALYLCASSGMSRGRGETQYFGPGTRLLVL.

This clonotype was seen at least ten times. The J gene is TRBJ2-5, the V gene TRBV6-5, with D perhaps matching TRBD2 (6 bases). CDR1 is MNHEY and CDR2 is SVGAGI in the germline V gene. The length of the CDR3 is 15 residues. V was cut by 5 bases and J by 1 base, with 14 bases left in between. The CDR3 is CASSSLGGSQETQYF. CDR3 bases: TGTGCCAGCAGTAGCCTCGGGGGATCCCAAGAGACCCAGTACTTC.

V gene TRBV18 combines with J gene TRBJ1-1; D gene ambiguous. The germline V gene encodes CDR1 KGHSH and CDR2 LQKENI. The CDR3 is 14 residues long. V lost 3 bases and J 3 bases, leaving 11 bases between the germline ends. The CDR3 loop reads CASSPSGRDTEAFF. In DNA form, the CDR3 reads TGTGCCAGCTCACCTTCCGGGAGGGACACTGAAGCTTTCTTT.

The CDR3 loop reads CASGGRPGLAGFTGELFF. The CDR3 nucleotides are TGTGCCAGCGGAGGCCGCCCTGGACTAGCGGGGTTCACCGGGGAGCTGTTTTTT. The chain is built from TRBV12-3 or TRBV12-4 and TRBJ2-2; 12 bases align to TRBD2. CDR3 length equals 18 residues. The V gene end was trimmed by 8 bases and the J gene end by 4 bases; junction bases not matched to a gene: 14.

On this clonotype itself: At one of its ends the junction is not consistent with the germline gene, which may arise from a read error. V is TRBV5-5 and J is TRBJ1-6, with a weak D call TRBD1 (5 bases). The CDR3 spans 17 residues. Germline V gives CDR1 SGHKS, CDR2 YYEKEE (reference sequence). The CDR3 bases are TGTGCCAGCAGCCGCTACCTTTTGACAGAGGATAATTCACGCCTCCACTTT. It encodes CASSRYLLTEDNSRLHF.

This clonotype was detected a few times. This sequence joins TRBV30 and TRBJ1-4; D not certain. CDR1 is GTSNPN, CDR2 SVGIG, per germline (reference sequence). The CDR3 totals 16 residues. The V end lost 3 bases, the J end lost 0 bases, and 14 bases lay between the germline ends. The CDR3 sequence is CAWRDRVGATNEKLFF. The CDR3 DNA is TGTGCCTGGAGGGACCGTGTTGGGGCAACTAATGAAAAACTGTTTTTT. Using reference TRBV30 and TRBJ1-4 for the parts outside the CDR3, the full variable domain is SQTIHQWPATLVQPVGSPLSLECTVEGTSNPNLYWYRQAAGRGLQLLFYSVGIGQISSEVPQNLSASRPQDRQFILSSKKLLLSDSGFYLCAWRDRVGATNEKLFFGSGTQLSVL.

This clonotype was picked up a small number of times. The chain couples TRBV6-6 to TRBJ2-7, with 9 bases identical to TRBD1. V shed 2 bases, J shed 5 bases, and the junction held 7 bases outside the gene matches. Germline V gene data show CDR1 as MNHNY and CDR2 as SVGAGI (reference sequence). CDR3 size: 15 residues. CDR3 in DNA: TGTGCCAGCAGTTACACCGCGGACAGGGGTGACGAGCAGTACTTC. It encodes CASSYTADRGDEQYF.

This clonotype has ten or more counts. The CDR3 DNA follows: TGCGCCAGCGCCATTATGCGAGGGCTCGGGAATTCACCCCTCCACTTT. Amino acids: CASAIMRGLGNSPLHF. The chain recombines TRBV4-1 with TRBJ1-6, with no clear D. CDR1 and CDR2 from the germline V gene are MGHRA and YSYEKL. The CDR3 is 16 residues long. V lost 8 bases and J lost 7, with 21 bases in between.

The V call is TRBV28, the J call TRBJ2-7, with 10 nucleotides matching TRBD1. The ends lost 6 bases at V and 4 bases at J; junction bases unmatched: 12. CDR3 size: 16 residues. The germline V gene encodes CDR1 MDHEN and CDR2 SYDVKM. The CDR3 sequence is CASSEGQGSRGYEQYF. In DNA, the CDR3 is TGTGCCAGCAGCGAGGGACAGGGGTCGAGAGGGTACGAGCAGTACTTC. The variable domain in full, completed from reference TRBV28 and TRBJ2-7, reads DVKVTQSSRYLVKRTGEKVFLECVQDMDHENMFWYRQDPGLGLRLIYFSYDVKMKEKGDIPEGYSVSREKKERFSLILESASTNQTSMYLCASSEGQGSRGYEQYFGPGTRLTVT.

This clonotype occurred a few times. The chain employs TRBV19 and TRBJ2-1; a weak D match, TRBD2 (6 bases). Trimming took off 8 bases at V and 2 bases at J, with 13 bases between the two ends. Germline V gene sequence: CDR1 LNHDA, CDR2 SQIVND (reference sequence). The CDR3 is 14 residues long. As DNA, the CDR3 is TGTGCCAGTTCGGGGACTCCGACCTACAATGAGCAGTTCTTC. It encodes CASSGTPTYNEQFF.

The chain couples TRBV9 to TRBJ2-3; TRBD2 is a possible D gene (5 bases). The CDR3 contains 16 residues. Germline values: CDR1 SGDLS, CDR2 YYNGEE. Trimming left V 0 bases short and J 0 bases short, with 11 bases between. The CDR3 sequence is CASSVGLATSTDTQYF. As DNA, the CDR3 is TGTGCCAGCAGCGTAGGTCTAGCAACTAGCACAGATACGCAGTATTTT.

The sample holds many counts of this clonotype. The V gene is TRBV3-1, the J gene TRBJ2-3, with a possible D match to TRBD2 (5 bases). V was trimmed by 1 base and J by 2 bases, leaving 10 bases between them. Per germline, CDR1 LGHDT and CDR2 YNNKEL (reference sequence). This CDR3 region has 15 residues. The CDR3 region has the DNA TGTGCCAGCAGCCAAGTACTAGAAATCACAGATACGCAGTATTTT. Its protein is CASSQVLEITDTQYF.

The chain recombines TRBV7-9 with TRBJ2-5, with 8 bases that match TRBD2. The CDR3 sequence is 15 residues long. V gave up 5 bases and J gave up 1 base; unmatched junction bases: 6. The germline V gene encodes CDR1 SEHNR and CDR2 FQNEAQ (reference sequence). The CDR3 DNA is TGTGCCAGCAGCCCCCCGGGGGGGGGCCAAGAGACCCAGTACTTC. The encoded protein is CASSPPGGGQETQYF.

This clonotype was seen a handful of times. J is TRBJ1-1 and V is TRBV6-5, with D possibly matching TRBD1 (6 bases). Germline V gene lookup returns CDR1 MNHEY and CDR2 SVGAGI. The CDR3 is 14 amino acids. Trimming removed 6 bases from V and 0 bases from J, with 11 bases in between. CDR3: CASRGHVMNTEAFF. The DNA for the CDR3 is TGTGCCAGCAGGGGACACGTAATGAACACTGAAGCTTTCTTT.

CDR3 sequence reads: CASSFRRGDTEAFF. The DNA of the CDR3 is TGTGCCAGCAGTTTCAGGAGGGGGGACACTGAAGCTTTCTTT. V and J are TRBV28 and TRBJ1-1, with a tentative D call TRBD1 (6 bases). CDR3 size: 14 residues. V dropped 3 bases and J dropped 3 bases, with 11 bases sitting between them. Germline values: CDR1 MDHEN, CDR2 SYDVKM.

This rearrangement joins TRBV29-1 to TRBJ2-5; no clear D. Germline CDR1 is SQVTM and CDR2 is ANQGSEA. The V and J ends lost 3 bases and 4 bases respectively, with 6 bases between them. The CDR3 extends over 11 amino acids. The CDR3 here is CSVEQGETQYF. In DNA, the CDR3 is TGCAGCGTTGAGCAAGGAGAGACCCAGTACTTC.

This clonotype was recorded many times. J is TRBJ2-3 and V is TRBV5-1; D assignment may be TRBD1 or TRBD2 (6 bases each). The CDR3 length is 15 residues. Germline CDR1 reads SGHRS; CDR2 reads YFSETQ. V was pared by 0 bases and J by 2 bases, with 10 bases between. The CDR3 DNA reads TGCGCCAGCAGCTTGGAAAGGGGGGCCACAGATACGCAGTATTTT. Amino acids: CASSLERGATDTQYF.

This clonotype was observed a handful of times. This chain uses TRBV5-1 with TRBJ2-5; D is uncertain. The CDR3 runs 14 residues. Deletions cut 0 bases from V and 3 bases from J, with 9 bases between. Germline lookup yields CDR1 SGHRS and CDR2 YFSETQ. The CDR3 loop is CASSLGAYEETQYF. CDR3 bases: TGCGCCAGCAGCTTGGGGGCGTACGAAGAGACCCAGTACTTC.